Sequencing of this T cell receptor beta chain was carried out in a study of OX40 agonist ivuxolimab in advanced cancers. Study summary: Subjects had a mean age of roughly 57 years, with a range of about 20 to 85; less than 90% were male. Overall study results and limits: Averaging showed that CD8+ T cells had more expanded clones than CD4+ did.

A note on this clone: Its antigen is undetermined.

Data came from immunoSEQ multiplex PCR; TCRdb stores just in-frame clones and leaves some out. The sample holds about 63,000 clones, roughly nine tenths seen once. The CDR3 length is 16 residues. Per the germline V gene, CDR1 is MRHNA and CDR2 is SNTAGT. V lost 6 bases and J 5 bases, leaving 22 bases between the germline ends. The TCR originated in an adult with an advanced solid tumor such as melanoma, head and neck, liver or kidney cancer. Source: CD4+ or CD8+ T cells sorted from blood, taken in a trial of the OX40 agonist ivuxolimab. The chain is built from TRBV6-4 and TRBJ2-5; TRBD2 might be the D (7 bases). The CDR3 loop is CASSPSRGGGGETQYF. CDR3 nucleotide sequence: TGTGCCAGCAGCCCCTCTAGGGGGGGCGGGGGCGAGACCCAGTACTTC.